The 32 T cell receptor beta chains reported below all come from one sample, sequenced in a study of T cell changes during pregnancy in multiple sclerosis. TCRdb keeps only in-frame clones here, not all; method: immunoSEQ multiplex PCR. Of 35,000 to 45,000 clones in the sample, over 75% were seen once. The starting material was CD8+ T cells from peripheral blood mononuclear cells, obtained in the first trimester of pregnancy. All receptors come from a female donor with multiple sclerosis, enrolled in a pregnancy study.

The chain has TRBV13 and TRBJ1-5; possibly TRBD1 for D (6 bases). V was cut by 2 bases and J by 0 bases, with 17 bases left in between. The germline V gene has CDR1 PRHDT and CDR2 FYEKMQ (reference sequence). The CDR3 has 18 residues. The CDR3 region is CASSLSLGAGVSNQPQHF. CDR3 sequence (DNA): TGTGCCAGCAGCTTATCGCTGGGGGCAGGGGTTAGCAATCAGCCCCAGCATTTT.

This clone has just one count. The chain employs TRBV5-4 and TRBJ1-2; D gene uncertain. This CDR3 region has 11 residues. Germline assignment: CDR1 SGHNT and CDR2 YYREEE (reference sequence). CDR3 amino acids: CAIPGGYGYTF. In nucleotides, the CDR3 is TGTGCTATACCGGGTGGCTATGGCTACACCTTC.

This chain uses TRBV4-1 with TRBJ2-7, with TRBD2 as a possible D gene (6 bases). Germline assignment: CDR1 MGHRA and CDR2 YSYEKL. Trimming removed 3 bases from V and 3 bases from J, with 18 bases in between. This CDR3 contains 16 residues. CDR3 loop: CASSQEGPITYYEQYF. The CDR3 DNA reads TGCGCCAGCAGCCAGGAGGGTCCTATCACCTACTACGAGCAGTACTTC.

The chain couples TRBV9 to TRBJ1-3; D call uncertain. Germline lookup yields CDR1 SGDLS and CDR2 YYNGEE. This CDR3 has 16 residues. The V end lost 3 bases, the J end lost 0 bases, and 13 bases lay between the germline ends. This chain's CDR3 is CASSDNPIYSGNTIYF. CDR3 nucleotide sequence: TGTGCCAGCAGCGACAACCCGATTTACTCTGGAAACACCATATATTTT.

The chain joins TRBV7-2 to TRBJ2-5, with 9 bases identical to TRBD2. Germline V gene data show CDR1 as SGHTA and CDR2 as FQGNSA. The CDR3 covers 17 residues. V lost 5 bases and J lost 0; bases outside the gene matches: 10. CDR3 bases: TGTGCCAGCAGCGCAAGGACCGGGACTAGCAACCAAGAGACCCAGTACTTC. Amino acid sequence: CASSARTGTSNQETQYF.

The chain is built from TRBV13 and TRBJ1-2, with 7 positions matching TRBD1. The germline V gene has CDR1 PRHDT and CDR2 FYEKMQ (reference sequence). This CDR3 has 16 residues. J lost 3 bases, V lost 2 bases, and 9 bases had no gene match. The CDR3 spells CASSLPGQLFDYGYTF. The CDR3 DNA reads as TGTGCCAGCAGCTTACCGGGACAGCTCTTTGACTATGGCTACACCTTC.

The V and J genes are TRBV6-6 and TRBJ1-2; D is unclear. The CDR3 has 15 amino acids. Germline CDR1 MNHNY, CDR2 SVGAGI (reference sequence). Trimming removed 1 base from V and 0 bases from J, with 9 bases in between. This CDR3 reads CASSYLGRSNYGYTF. The CDR3 nucleotides are TGTGCCAGCAGTTACTTGGGCAGATCTAACTATGGCTACACCTTC.

V usage is TRBV7-8 and J usage is TRBJ2-5; TRBD1 matches at 8 bases. V shed 8 bases and J 2 bases; nucleotides not matched to a gene: 7. The germline gives CDR1 SGHVS, CDR2 FQNEAQ. The length of the CDR3 is 14 residues. CDR3 nucleotides: TGTGCCAGCGGCAAAAACAGGGGGCAAGAGACCCAGTACTTC. This codes for CASGKNRGQETQYF.

The chain couples TRBV7-3 to TRBJ2-2; TRBD2 matches 9 bases. CDR1 and CDR2 (germline): SGHTA, FQGTGA. This CDR3 has 15 residues. Trimming took 2 bases from V and 6 from J; bases not matched to a gene: 4. CDR3 sequence reads: CASSLRGGAPGELFF. In DNA, the CDR3 is TGTGCCAGCAGCTTACGCGGGGGGGCCCCCGGGGAGCTGTTTTTT.

V gene TRBV3-2 combines with J gene TRBJ1-2. TRBV3-2 constitutes a pseudogene. There are 9 residues in the CDR3. Here the CDR3 reads CASPNGYTF. In DNA, the CDR3 is TGTGCCAGCCCTAATGGCTACACCTTC.

This rearrangement joins TRBV27 to TRBJ2-1; the match to TRBD2 covers 12 bases. Germline V gene data show CDR1 as MNHEY and CDR2 as SMNVEV (reference sequence). The CDR3 totals 17 residues. V lost 3 bases and J lost 2; bases outside the gene matches: 5. The CDR3 bases are TGTGCCAGCAGTTTCCTCGCTAGCGGGGGGGCCTACAATGAGCAGTTCTTC. Protein: CASSFLASGGAYNEQFF.

The chain combines TRBV5-5 with TRBJ2-5; 11 bases map to TRBD1. CDR1 and CDR2 from the germline V gene are SGHKS and YYEKEE (reference sequence). CDR3 length equals 15 residues. Germline trimming cut 3 bases from V and 6 bases from J; bases unmatched to any gene: 7. The CDR3 region has the DNA TGTGCCAGCAGCTCCCCGGGACAGGGGGAGAAGACCCAGTACTTC. Translating it yields CASSSPGQGEKTQYF.

The gene calls are TRBV9 and TRBJ1-1; possible D gene TRBD1, 5 bases. The CDR3 runs 14 residues. V lost 3 bases to trimming and J lost 4 bases, with 13 bases between them. Germline-derived CDR1 and CDR2 are SGDLS and YYNGEE. The CDR3 region is CASSESRVVTEAFF. The CDR3 DNA reads TGTGCCAGCAGCGAATCCAGGGTCGTCACTGAAGCTTTCTTT.

The chain couples TRBV2 to TRBJ1-1; perhaps TRBD1 as D (5 bases). CDR1 and CDR2 from the germline V gene are SNHLY and FYNNEI. The CDR3 is 13 residues long. The germline V and J ends were trimmed by 8 bases and 5 bases, with 15 bases remaining between them. In DNA, the CDR3 is TGTGCCAGCCGAGGAGGGGTGGGGACTGAAGCTTTCTTT. Translating gives CASRGGVGTEAFF.

This clone was recorded once. The chain carries TRBV4-1 and TRBJ2-3; 7 bases match TRBD2. The V gene end was trimmed by 2 bases and the J gene end by 4 bases; junction bases not matched to a gene: 6. Germline V gives CDR1 MGHRA, CDR2 YSYEKL. The CDR3 is made up of 15 amino acids. Here the CDR3 DNA reads TGCGCCAGCAGCCAACGTCCAGCGGGGCCAGATACGCAGTATTTT. Translating it yields CASSQRPAGPDTQYF.

The CDR3 DNA follows: TGTGCCTGGACCCTTGGGGCAGGCCCTTCACCCCTCCACTTT. This gives the protein CAWTLGAGPSPLHF. This chain links TRBV30 with TRBJ1-6; the D gene is possibly TRBD1 (5 bases). Per the germline V gene, CDR1 is GTSNPN and CDR2 is SVGIG (reference sequence). V lost 4 bases and J 9 bases, leaving 16 bases between the germline ends. The CDR3 is 14 amino acids.

The chain is built from TRBV2 and TRBJ2-3; weak D call: TRBD1 (7 bases). The CDR3 extends over 16 amino acids. Germline CDR1 and CDR2: SNHLY and FYNNEI. Trimming removed 5 bases from V and 6 bases from J, with 21 bases in between. DNA for the CDR3: TGTGCCAGCAGTTTTAGGGGGCGCGGGGTATGGGATACGCAGTATTTT. This sequence encodes CASSFRGRGVWDTQYF.

A few counts support this clone. CDR3 coding DNA: TGTGCCAGCAGCTTGGCCCTCGGGACAGGGGATGGAGCTTTCTTT. Translation gives CASSLALGTGDGAFF. The chain recombines TRBV5-4 with TRBJ1-1; 10 bases are a match to TRBD1. CDR1 is SGHNT, CDR2 YYREEE, per germline (reference sequence). This CDR3 has 15 residues. Unmatched junction bases numbered 9, after V lost 0 bases and J lost 10 bases. The whole variable domain, remainder taken from reference TRBV5-4 and TRBJ1-1, is ETGVTQSPTHLIKTRGQQVTLRCSSQSGHNTVSWYQQALGQGPQFIFQYYREEENGRGNFPPRFSGLQFPNYSSELNVNALELDDSALYLCASSLALGTGDGAFFGQGTRLTVV.

This chain connects TRBV29-1 to TRBJ2-7; TRBD2 matches at 7 bases. With 3 bases clipped from V and 0 bases from J, the junction kept 11 bases outside the gene matches. Germline CDR1 reads SQVTM; CDR2 reads ANQGSEA. The CDR3 has 16 amino acids. CDR3 protein: CSVDGGSGSRSYEQYF. For the CDR3, the DNA is TGCAGCGTTGACGGGGGGTCGGGGAGTCGCTCCTACGAGCAGTACTTC.

The rearrangement joins TRBV5-5 to TRBJ2-7, with TRBD1 matching 9 bases. There are 12 residues in the CDR3. CDR1 is SGHKS, CDR2 YYEKEE, per germline (reference sequence). V lost 5 bases to trimming and J lost 13 bases; unmatched junction nucleotides: 10. CDR3 DNA sequence: TGTGCCAGCAGTTTCGGGACAGGGCCGAGATACTTC. This codes for CASSFGTGPRYF.

The genes are TRBV13 and TRBJ1-1; a weak D match, TRBD1 (5 bases). From germline, CDR1 is PRHDT and CDR2 FYEKMQ (reference sequence). Between the trimmed V and J ends, which lost 3 bases and 2 bases, there was a span of 16 bases. The CDR3 runs to 16 residues. CDR3 sequence: CASSFGGLRDNTEAFF. The CDR3 region has the DNA TGTGCCAGCAGCTTCGGGGGACTACGCGATAACACTGAAGCTTTCTTT.

The V and J genes are TRBV7-2 and TRBJ2-5, with D possibly TRBD1 on 5 matching bases. Germline-derived CDR1 and CDR2 are SGHTA and FQGNSA. The V and J ends lost 2 bases and 1 base respectively, with 14 bases between them. The CDR3 consists of 16 residues. This CDR3 reads CASSLPRFDSQETQYF. DNA of the CDR3: TGTGCCAGCAGCTTACCTCGATTTGACAGCCAAGAGACCCAGTACTTC.

The table lists this clone with a few counts. The V call is TRBV7-2, the J call TRBJ1-1; D might be TRBD1 (6 bases). Trimming stripped 0 bases from V and 3 bases from J, with 11 bases between. The CDR3 runs 15 residues. Germline V gene data show CDR1 as SGHTA and CDR2 as FQGNSA. In nucleotides, the CDR3 is TGTGCCAGCAGCTTAGCGACAGGTGGAGACACTGAAGCTTTCTTT. This sequence encodes CASSLATGGDTEAFF.

The chain employs TRBV6-6 and TRBJ1-2, with D possibly TRBD1 on 5 matching bases. Per germline, CDR1 MNHNY and CDR2 SVGAGI (reference sequence). V was pared by 5 bases and J by 4 bases, with 20 bases between. The CDR3 sequence is 16 residues long. In nucleotides, the CDR3 is TGTGCCAGCAGTCAGGGAGGCAGGCCTCATTTCTATGGCTACACCTTC. It codes for CASSQGGRPHFYGYTF.

The rearrangement links TRBV7-7 to TRBJ2-1; D gene ambiguous. This CDR3 comprises 16 residues. Germline lookup yields CDR1 SSHAT and CDR2 FNYEAQ (reference sequence). Trimming removed 1 base from V and 0 bases from J, with 10 bases in between. The CDR3 here is CASSLGPLSSYNEQFF. Written as DNA, the CDR3 is TGTGCCAGCAGCTTAGGCCCGCTGAGCTCCTACAATGAGCAGTTCTTC.

The genes are TRBV19 and TRBJ1-6, with 7 bases matching TRBD1. Germline CDR1 is LNHDA and CDR2 is SQIVND (reference sequence). The CDR3 spans 15 residues. V lost 8 bases, J lost 10 bases, and 14 bases stayed unmatched. Here the CDR3 reads CASAGTAGLGSPLHF. CDR3 nucleotides: TGTGCCAGTGCCGGGACAGCCGGCTTGGGGTCACCCCTCCACTTT.

On this clone itself: The sample carries other DNA sequences with the same CDR3. This chain uses TRBV19 with TRBJ2-5, with D possibly TRBD2 on 6 matching bases. Germline loops: CDR1 LNHDA, CDR2 SQIVND (reference sequence). Trimming removed 1 base at V and 0 bases at J, with 12 bases between. This CDR3 has 16 amino acids. CDR3 sequence (DNA): TGTGCCAGTAGTATAGTCGTGGGCGGGGACCAAGAGACCCAGTACTTC. Translation: CASSIVVGGDQETQYF.

The chain uses TRBV7-9 and TRBJ1-2; TRBD1 might be the D (5 bases). The CDR3 is made up of 15 amino acids. Germline V gene lookup returns CDR1 SEHNR and CDR2 FQNEAQ (reference sequence). Trimming removed 1 base from V and 0 bases from J, with 9 bases in between. The CDR3 is CASSLVGGPNYGYTF. The CDR3 DNA follows: TGTGCCAGCAGCTTAGTCGGGGGACCTAACTATGGCTACACCTTC.

The genes are TRBV7-3 and TRBJ2-3, with TRBD2 matching over 9 bases. V was pared by 2 bases and J by 4 bases, with 1 base of the junction left unmatched. This CDR3 is 14 amino acids long. Germline lookup yields CDR1 SGHTA and CDR2 FQGTGA. The CDR3, as DNA: TGTGCCAGCAGCTTAGCGGGGGGGTCAGATACGCAGTATTTT. This sequence encodes CASSLAGGSDTQYF.

This clone appeared once. The V call is TRBV7-9, the J call TRBJ2-3; 8 nucleotides line up with TRBD2. J gave up 6 bases and V 1 base, and 0 bases lay outside the gene matches. CDR1 SEHNR and CDR2 FQNEAQ come from the germline V gene (reference sequence). The CDR3 covers 13 residues. The CDR3 sequence is CASSLVAGDTQYF. CDR3 nucleotide sequence: TGTGCCAGCAGCTTAGTAGCGGGGGATACGCAGTATTTT.

The CDR3 is CASSLYATYEQYF. The CDR3, as DNA: TGCGCCAGCAGCCTTTACGCGACCTACGAGCAGTACTTC. The chain links TRBV5-1 to TRBJ2-7; D gene uncertain. Germline assignment: CDR1 SGHRS and CDR2 YFSETQ. Trimming removed 4 bases at V and 2 bases at J, with 10 bases between. This CDR3 spans 13 amino acids. Drawing the rest from reference TRBV5-1 and TRBJ2-7, the complete variable domain is KAGVTQTPRYLIKTRGQQVTLSCSPISGHRSVSWYQQTPGQGLQFLFEYFSETQRNKGNFPGRFSGRQFSNSRSEMNVSTLELGDSALYLCASSLYATYEQYFGPGTRLTVT.

This rearrangement joins TRBV2 to TRBJ1-1; TRBD1 matches at 9 bases. CDR1 SNHLY and CDR2 FYNNEI come from the germline V gene. There are 14 residues in the CDR3. The V and J ends lost 6 bases and 6 bases, in that order; junction bases with no gene match: 8. CDR3 residues: CASRGQGVLSEAFF. The CDR3 DNA follows: TGTGCCAGCAGGGGACAGGGAGTTTTGTCTGAAGCTTTCTTT.